The clone carrying this T cell receptor (beta chain) was picked up many times. The antigen is undetermined. The V gene's germline CDR1 is SGHTA and CDR2 FQGNSA. The CDR3 spans 15 residues. V was shortened by 0 bases and J by 8 bases, with 16 bases between the two germline ends. TCR beta CDR3 regions were amplified from RNA transcripts. RT-PCR in the first round (using the HTBI primer set) targeted the TCR CDR3. TCRdb reanalysed the multiplex PCR reads using MiXCR and keeps one entry per CDR3 protein. This table has 540,000 or so distinct CDR3 sequences, approximately 15% appearing once. Those patients with uncontrolled infection, other autoimmune disease, pregnancy or lactation were excluded. Diagnosing involved the use of clinical symptoms, serum thyroxine and TRAb, thyroid ultrasound and orbital computed tomography. Fresh peripheral blood, 8 to 10 ml, was the source of the PBMCs. The record originates from a study of T cells in Graves' hyperthyroidism and ophthalmopathy. Study-level findings and limits: Blood samples included most of the expanded thyroid clonotypes exceeding 0.001.

Sample: blood. The chain employs TRBV7-2 and TRBJ1-2; D gene unclear. The source of this sequence is a woman younger than 45 with Graves' hyperthyroidism. CDR3 DNA sequence: TGTGCCAGCAGCTTAGCCGCAGGACTGGTTTCGGGCTACACCTTC. It encodes CASSLAAGLVSGYTF.